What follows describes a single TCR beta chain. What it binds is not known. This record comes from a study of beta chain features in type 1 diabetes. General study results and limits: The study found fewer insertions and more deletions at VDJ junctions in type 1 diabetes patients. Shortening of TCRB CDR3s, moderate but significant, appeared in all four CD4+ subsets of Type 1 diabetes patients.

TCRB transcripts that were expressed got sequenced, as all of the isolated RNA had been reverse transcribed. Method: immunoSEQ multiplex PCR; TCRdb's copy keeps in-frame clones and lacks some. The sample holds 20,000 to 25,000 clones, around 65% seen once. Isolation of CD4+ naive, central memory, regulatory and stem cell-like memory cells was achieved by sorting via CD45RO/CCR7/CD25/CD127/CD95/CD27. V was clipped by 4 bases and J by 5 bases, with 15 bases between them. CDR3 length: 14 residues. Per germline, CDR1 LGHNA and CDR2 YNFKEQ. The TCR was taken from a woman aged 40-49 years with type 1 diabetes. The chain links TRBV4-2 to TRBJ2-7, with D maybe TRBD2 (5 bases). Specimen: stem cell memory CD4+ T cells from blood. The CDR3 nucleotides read TGTGCCAGCAGCCCCACGAGGAGAGGGAACGAGCAGTACTTC. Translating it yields CASSPTRRGNEQYF.